This record covers a single TCR beta chain. Other DNA sequences of this sample code for an identical CDR3. This entry comes from a study of blood T cell repertoires in COVID-19. About the research overall: The cDNA or gDNA used as material had been derived from T cells, B-cell-depleted T cells, or PBMCs.

The CDR3 is 11 residues long. CDR1 and CDR2 from the germline V gene are SGHRS and YFSETQ. V lost 3 bases to trimming and J lost 1 base, with 2 bases between them. The authors' processing: Estimation of nucleated cell counts was performed using reference gene primer amplification. Generated by immunoSEQ multiplex PCR, the TCRdb table keeps only in-frame clones and is missing some. The V and J calls and clone size are taken from that table; D and trimming were inferred from the DNA. The table has 70,000 to 95,000 clones, 70% to 90% seen once. This receptor was taken from an older man with acute or convalescent COVID-19. The sequenced sample consisted of peripheral blood. The chain is built from TRBV5-1 and TRBJ2-7, with D unclear. The CDR3 spells CASSSSYEQYF. The CDR3 DNA follows: TGCGCCAGCAGCTCTTCCTACGAGCAGTACTTC.